The clone carrying this T cell receptor beta chain came up once. Germline-derived CDR1 and CDR2 are SGHNT and YYREEE (reference sequence). The CDR3 sequence is 15 residues long. V shed 4 bases and J 5 bases; nucleotides not matched to a gene: 6. The sample belongs to a study of cytomegalovirus exposure and HLA in healthy donors. Study details: The roughly 670 first-cohort repertoires and the 110 or so validation repertoires shared the same platform, a later analysis reported.

Here immunoSEQ multiplex PCR was the method, and the copy in TCRdb shows in-frame clones only, minus some. The table has approximately 230,000 clones, approximately 84% seen once. This receptor was obtained from a man between 18 and 29 years old in good health and CMV-seropositive. The chain has TRBV5-4 and TRBJ2-1, with 10 bases matching TRBD2. Sample: PBMCs. The CDR3 coding sequence is TGTGCCAGCAGCCCGACTAGCGGGCCCCACAATGAGCAGTTCTTC. As protein: CASSPTSGPHNEQFF.